Below, one T cell receptor beta chain is given with its context. The sample belongs to a study of control samples from healthy donors and cancer patients. The V gene lost 3 bases and the J gene lost 4 bases, with 12 bases spanning the gap. The CDR3 covers 14 residues. Germline CDR1 LGHDT, CDR2 YNNKEL (reference sequence). Only in-frame clones appear in the TCRdb table, and some are missing; sequencing was by immunoSEQ multiplex PCR. The data hold about 130,000 clones, with about nine tenths observed a single time. Material: blood. The clonotype comes from a man aged 40-55 years in good health. The gene calls are TRBV3-1 (or the pseudogene TRBV3-2) and TRBJ2-5; possibly TRBD2 for D (7 bases). CDR3: CASSQAGAGETQYF. The CDR3, as DNA: TGTGCCAGCAGCCAGGCGGGGGCGGGAGAGACCCAGTACTTC.